This T cell receptor beta chain was captured by sequencing in a study of T cell repertoires in cytomegalovirus infection. Study-level information: Matching HLA type, along with CMV infection, was indicated by public TCR beta signatures.

The germline V and J ends were trimmed by 7 bases and 1 base, with 13 bases remaining between them. Germline-derived CDR1 and CDR2 are MNHEY and SMNVEV (reference sequence). The CDR3 totals 14 residues. A single record per CDR3 protein comes from TCRdb applying MiXCR to the reads. The data show 290,000 or so distinct CDR3 sequences, about 25% seen once. The sequencing input was PBMCs. The J gene is TRBJ1-1, the V gene TRBV27; TRBD1 might be the D (6 bases). The receptor was derived from a human donor in good health (CMV status not recorded). Some clones in this sample may be carry-over from other donors' samples. The chain's CDR3 is CASTPGEANTEAFF. The CDR3 DNA reads as TGTGCCAGCACCCCAGGGGAAGCGAACACTGAAGCTTTCTTT.